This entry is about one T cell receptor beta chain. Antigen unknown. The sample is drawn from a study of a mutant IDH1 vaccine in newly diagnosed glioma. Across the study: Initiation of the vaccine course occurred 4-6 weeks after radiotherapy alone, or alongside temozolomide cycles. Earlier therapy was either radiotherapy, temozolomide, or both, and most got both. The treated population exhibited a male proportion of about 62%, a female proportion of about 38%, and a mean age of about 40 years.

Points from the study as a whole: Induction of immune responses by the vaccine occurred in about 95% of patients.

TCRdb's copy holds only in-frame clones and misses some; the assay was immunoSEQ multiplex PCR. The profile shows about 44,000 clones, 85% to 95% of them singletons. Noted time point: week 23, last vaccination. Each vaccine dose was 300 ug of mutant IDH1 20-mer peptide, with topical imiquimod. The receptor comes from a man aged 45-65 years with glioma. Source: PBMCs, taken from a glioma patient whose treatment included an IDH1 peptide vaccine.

CDR3 loop: CASSLVGTGVAKNIQYF. The CDR3 DNA reads TGTGCCAGCAGTTTAGTTGGGACAGGAGTAGCCAAAAACATTCAGTACTTC. The V call is TRBV28, the J call TRBJ2-4; 8 bases match TRBD1. CDR3 size: 17 residues. Unmatched junction bases numbered 6, after V lost 2 bases and J lost 0 bases. Germline CDR1 MDHEN, CDR2 SYDVKM.